This T cell receptor (beta chain) was obtained from a study of T cell clonotyping in hematopoietic cell transplantation. Study-level results: At the given depth, recipient repertoires were over 97% de novo clonotypes. Without cell sorting, CD4 versus CD8 contributions remain unresolved. Higher Inverse Simpson Index values in graft donor and pretransplant recipient predicted broader posttransplant TCR diversity. Recipient TCR diversity dropped after transplant; expanded clonotypes rose from day 30 to 180.

As to this clone: Its target is not known.

Germline values: CDR1 MNHEY, CDR2 SVGAGI. This CDR3 is built from 14 residues. The trim removed 3 bases at V and 8 bases at J, leaving 6 bases unmatched. Clones were sequenced by immunoSEQ multiplex PCR, and TCRdb holds only the in-frame ones, with some missing. The sample includes about 45,000 clones, about 95% of them seen just once. The clonotype was recovered from a woman aged 50 to 60 in good health. Some clones in this sample may be carry-over from other donors' samples. The sequenced material came from peripheral blood mononuclear cells. The gene calls are TRBV6-5 and TRBJ1-4; 7 bases are shared with TRBD1. The CDR3 DNA reads as TGTGCCAGCAGTTATACAGGGGATCGGGAAAAACTGTTTTTT. Protein sequence: CASSYTGDREKLFF.